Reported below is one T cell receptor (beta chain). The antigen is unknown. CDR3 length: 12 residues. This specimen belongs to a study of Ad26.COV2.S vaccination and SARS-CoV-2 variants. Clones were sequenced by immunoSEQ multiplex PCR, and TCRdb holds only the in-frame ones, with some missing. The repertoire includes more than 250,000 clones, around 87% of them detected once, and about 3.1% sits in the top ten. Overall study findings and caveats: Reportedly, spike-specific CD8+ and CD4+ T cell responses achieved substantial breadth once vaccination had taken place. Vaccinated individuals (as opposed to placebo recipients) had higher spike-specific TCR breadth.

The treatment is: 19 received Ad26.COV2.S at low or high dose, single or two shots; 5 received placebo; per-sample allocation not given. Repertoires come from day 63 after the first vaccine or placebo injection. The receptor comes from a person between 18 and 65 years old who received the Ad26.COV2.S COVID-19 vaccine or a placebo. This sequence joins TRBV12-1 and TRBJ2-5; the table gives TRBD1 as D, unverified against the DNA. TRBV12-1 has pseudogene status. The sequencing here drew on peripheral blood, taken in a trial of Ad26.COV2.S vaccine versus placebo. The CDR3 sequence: CASSPQGETQYF. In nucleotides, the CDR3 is TGTGCCAGCAGCCCACAGGGGGAGACCCAGTACTTC.